This T cell receptor (beta chain) was profiled in a study of blood T cell repertoires in COVID-19. For the study at large: From the United States, Italy and Spain came samples of acute and convalescent COVID-19.

Germline V lookup: CDR1 SGDLS, CDR2 YYNGEE. V lost 0 bases to trimming and J lost 4 bases; unmatched junction nucleotides: 10. CDR3 size: 18 residues. Per the study methods: Estimation of nucleated cell counts relied on the amplification of reference gene primers. Some clones are missing from TCRdb's copy, which holds only in-frame ones; the method was immunoSEQ multiplex PCR. That table furnishes V, J and clone size, whereas the DNA furnished D and trimming. The sample consists of 160,000 or so clones, approximately 86% of them appearing once. J is TRBJ2-6 and V is TRBV9; 7 bases are a match to TRBD1. The clonotype comes from a man aged 55 to 70 who had recovered from COVID-19. Sequencing input: PBMCs or T cells enriched from blood (not recorded which). This CDR3 reads CASSVGNRRGLGANVLTF. DNA for the CDR3: TGTGCCAGCAGCGTAGGAAACCGTAGGGGGCTCGGGGCCAACGTCCTGACTTTC.